This T cell receptor (beta chain) is from a study of T cell responses to AZD1222 COVID-19 vaccine. Sequencing used immunoSEQ multiplex PCR; TCRdb keeps in-frame clones, though not all of them. Here the sample spans some 130,000 clones, approximately 93% being singletons. Notes on this clone: Its specificity is not known.

Study conclusions and caveats: Close to half of all spike-specific TCRs reportedly target regions of the variants that are unmutated. Spike-specific TCR breadth and depth rose after two AZD1222 doses.

V lost 5 bases and J 0 bases, leaving 3 bases between the germline ends. This CDR3 region has 12 residues. Per germline, CDR1 KGHSH and CDR2 LQKENI. The rearrangement uses TRBV18 and TRBJ2-3; D uncertain. This clonotype originated in an adult in good health. The sample in question was peripheral blood, obtained on day 0 of AZD1222 vaccination. The CDR3 region is CASSTSTDTQYF. CDR3 DNA: TGTGCCAGCTCAACCAGCACAGATACGCAGTATTTT. The full variable domain, its missing parts supplied by reference TRBV18 and TRBJ2-3, is NAGVMQNPRHLVRRRGQEARLRCSPMKGHSHVYWYRQLPEEGLKFMVYLQKENIIDESGMPKERFSAEFPKEGPSILRIQQVVRGDSAAYFCASSTSTDTQYFGPGTRLTVL.